The following is a T cell receptor (beta chain) sequence with its context. The CDR3 is made up of 13 amino acids. V shed 3 bases and J shed 6 bases, with 8 bases lying between them. Looked up from germline, CDR1 is SGHTA and CDR2 is FQGTGA. Clones were sequenced by immunoSEQ multiplex PCR, and TCRdb holds only the in-frame ones, with some missing. The table lists fewer than 350,000 clones, roughly 85% of them singletons. The data derive from a study of blood T cell repertoires in COVID-19. What was sequenced was PBMCs or T cells enriched from blood (not recorded which). This receptor was taken from a woman aged 40 to 50 with acute COVID-19. The V call is TRBV7-3, the J call TRBJ2-2, with no clear D. DNA for the CDR3: TGTGCCAGCAGCTTTTTCGGTCCCGGGGAGCTGTTTTTT. Its translation: CASSFFGPGELFF.